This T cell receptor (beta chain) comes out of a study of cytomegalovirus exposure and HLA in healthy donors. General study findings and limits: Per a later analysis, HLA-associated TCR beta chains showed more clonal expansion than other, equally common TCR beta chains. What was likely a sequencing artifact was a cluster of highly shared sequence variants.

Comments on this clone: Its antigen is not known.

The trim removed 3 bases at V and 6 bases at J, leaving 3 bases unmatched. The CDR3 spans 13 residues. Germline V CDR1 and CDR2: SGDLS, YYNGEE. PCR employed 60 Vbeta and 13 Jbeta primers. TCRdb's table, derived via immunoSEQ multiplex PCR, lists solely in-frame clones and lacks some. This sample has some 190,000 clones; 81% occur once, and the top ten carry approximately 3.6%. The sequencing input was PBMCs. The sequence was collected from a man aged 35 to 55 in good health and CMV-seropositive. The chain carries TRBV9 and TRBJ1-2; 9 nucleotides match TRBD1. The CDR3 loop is CASSDRGRDGYTF. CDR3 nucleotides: TGTGCCAGCAGCGACAGGGGGCGCGATGGCTACACCTTC.